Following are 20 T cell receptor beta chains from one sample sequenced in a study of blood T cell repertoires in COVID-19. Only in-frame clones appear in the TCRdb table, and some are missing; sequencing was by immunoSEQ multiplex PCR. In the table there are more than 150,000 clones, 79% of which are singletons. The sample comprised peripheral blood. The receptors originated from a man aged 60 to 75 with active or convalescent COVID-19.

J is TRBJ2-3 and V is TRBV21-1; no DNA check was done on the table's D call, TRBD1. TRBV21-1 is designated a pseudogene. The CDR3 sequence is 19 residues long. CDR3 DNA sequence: TGTGCCAGCAGCAGGGGACAGGGACTCACGGCGTCCCACGAAGATACGCAGTATTTT. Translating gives CASSRGQGLTASHEDTQYF.

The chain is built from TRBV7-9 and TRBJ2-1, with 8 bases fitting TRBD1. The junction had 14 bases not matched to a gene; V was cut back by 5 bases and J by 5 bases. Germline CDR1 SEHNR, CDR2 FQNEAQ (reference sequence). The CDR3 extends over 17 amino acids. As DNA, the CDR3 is TGTGCCAGCAGCCGACTTTTCAGGGGGCATGAAGACAATGAGCAGTTCTTC. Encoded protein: CASSRLFRGHEDNEQFF.

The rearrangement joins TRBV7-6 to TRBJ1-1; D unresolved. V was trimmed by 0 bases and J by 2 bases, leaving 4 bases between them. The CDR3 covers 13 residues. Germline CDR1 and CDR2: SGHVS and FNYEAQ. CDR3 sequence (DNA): TGTGCCAGCAGCTTAGCGCTAAACACTGAAGCTTTCTTT. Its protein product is CASSLALNTEAFF.

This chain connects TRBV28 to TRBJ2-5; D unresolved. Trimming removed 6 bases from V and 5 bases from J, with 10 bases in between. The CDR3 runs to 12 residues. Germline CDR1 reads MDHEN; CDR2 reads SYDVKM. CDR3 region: CASSLNGETQYF. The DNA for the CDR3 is TGTGCCAGCAGCCTAAACGGGGAGACCCAGTACTTC.

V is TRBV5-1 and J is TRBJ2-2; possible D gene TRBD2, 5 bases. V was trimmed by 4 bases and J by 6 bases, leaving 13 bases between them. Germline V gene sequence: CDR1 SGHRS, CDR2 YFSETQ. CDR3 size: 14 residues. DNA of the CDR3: TGCGCCAGCAGCCTCGCCGGGGAGCCCGGGGAGCTGTTTTTT. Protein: CASSLAGEPGELFF. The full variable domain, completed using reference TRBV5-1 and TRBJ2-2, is KAGVTQTPRYLIKTRGQQVTLSCSPISGHRSVSWYQQTPGQGLQFLFEYFSETQRNKGNFPGRFSGRQFSNSRSEMNVSTLELGDSALYLCASSLAGEPGELFFGEGSRLTVL.

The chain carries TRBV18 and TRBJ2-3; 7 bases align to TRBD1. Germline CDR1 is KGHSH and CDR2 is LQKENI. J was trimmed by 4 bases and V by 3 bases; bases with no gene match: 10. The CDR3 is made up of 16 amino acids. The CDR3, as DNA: TGTGCCAGCTCACCCTCAGACAGGGTGAGGCCAGATACGCAGTATTTT. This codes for CASSPSDRVRPDTQYF.

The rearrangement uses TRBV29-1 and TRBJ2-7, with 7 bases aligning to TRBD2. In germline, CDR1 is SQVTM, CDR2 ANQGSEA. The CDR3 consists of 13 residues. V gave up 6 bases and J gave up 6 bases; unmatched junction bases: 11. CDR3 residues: CSVRPAGVGEQYF. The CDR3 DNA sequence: TGCAGCGTCAGGCCGGCGGGAGTAGGCGAGCAGTACTTC.

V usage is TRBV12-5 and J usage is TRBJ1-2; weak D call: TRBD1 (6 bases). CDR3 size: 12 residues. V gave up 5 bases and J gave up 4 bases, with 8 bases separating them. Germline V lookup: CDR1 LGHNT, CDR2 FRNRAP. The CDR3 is CASGQTGYGYTF. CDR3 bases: TGTGCTAGTGGTCAGACAGGCTATGGCTACACCTTC. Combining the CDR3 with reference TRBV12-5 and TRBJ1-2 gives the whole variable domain DARVTQTPRHKVTEMGQEVTMRCQPILGHNTVFWYRQTMMQGLELLAYFRNRAPLDDSGMPKDRFSAEMPDATLATLKIQPSEPRDSAVYFCASGQTGYGYTFGSGTRLTVV.

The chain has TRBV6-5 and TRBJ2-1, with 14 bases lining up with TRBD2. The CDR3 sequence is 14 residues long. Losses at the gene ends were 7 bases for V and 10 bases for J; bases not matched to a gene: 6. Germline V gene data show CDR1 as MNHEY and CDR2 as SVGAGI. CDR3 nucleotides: TGTGCCAGCAAACCGGGACTAGCGGGAGAAGAGCAGTTCTTC. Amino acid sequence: CASKPGLAGEEQFF.

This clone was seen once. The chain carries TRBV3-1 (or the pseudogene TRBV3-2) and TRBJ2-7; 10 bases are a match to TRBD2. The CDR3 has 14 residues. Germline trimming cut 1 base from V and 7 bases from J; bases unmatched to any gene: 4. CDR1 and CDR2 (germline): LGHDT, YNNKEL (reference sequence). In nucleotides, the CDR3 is TGTGCCAGCAGCCAAGGCCAGCGGGGGGGAGAGCAGTACTTC. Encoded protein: CASSQGQRGGEQYF.

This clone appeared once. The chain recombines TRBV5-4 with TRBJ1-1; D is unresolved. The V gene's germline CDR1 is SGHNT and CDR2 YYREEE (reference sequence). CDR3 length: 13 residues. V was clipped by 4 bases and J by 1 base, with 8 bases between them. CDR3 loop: CASSRGQNTEAFF. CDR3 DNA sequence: TGTGCCAGCAGCCGGGGTCAGAACACTGAAGCTTTCTTT. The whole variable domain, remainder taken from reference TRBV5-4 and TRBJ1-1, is ETGVTQSPTHLIKTRGQQVTLRCSSQSGHNTVSWYQQALGQGPQFIFQYYREEENGRGNFPPRFSGLQFPNYSSELNVNALELDDSALYLCASSRGQNTEAFFGQGTRLTVV.

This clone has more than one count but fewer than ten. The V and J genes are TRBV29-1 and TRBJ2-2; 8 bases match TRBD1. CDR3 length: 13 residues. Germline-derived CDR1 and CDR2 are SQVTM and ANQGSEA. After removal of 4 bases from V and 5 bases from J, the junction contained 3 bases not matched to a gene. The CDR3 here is CSVAGGDTGELFF. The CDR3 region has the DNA TGCAGCGTTGCAGGGGGCGATACCGGGGAGCTGTTTTTT.

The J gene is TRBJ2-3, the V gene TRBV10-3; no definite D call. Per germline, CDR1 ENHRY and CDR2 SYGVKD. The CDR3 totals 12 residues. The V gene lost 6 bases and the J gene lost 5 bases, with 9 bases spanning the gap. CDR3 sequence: CAIRNGLDTQYF. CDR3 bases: TGTGCCATCAGGAATGGGCTAGATACGCAGTATTTT.

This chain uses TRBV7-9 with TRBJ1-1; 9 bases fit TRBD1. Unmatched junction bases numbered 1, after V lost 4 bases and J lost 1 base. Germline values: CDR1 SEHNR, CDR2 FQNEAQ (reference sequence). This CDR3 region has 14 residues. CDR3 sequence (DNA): TGTGCCAGCAGCTGGACAGGGGAGAACACTGAAGCTTTCTTT. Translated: CASSWTGENTEAFF.

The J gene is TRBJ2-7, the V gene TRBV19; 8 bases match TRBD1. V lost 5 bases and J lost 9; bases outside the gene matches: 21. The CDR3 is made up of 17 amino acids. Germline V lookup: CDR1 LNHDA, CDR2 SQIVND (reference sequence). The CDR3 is CASSLRPRDRWAKVQYF. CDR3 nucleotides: TGTGCCAGTAGTCTACGACCCCGGGACAGGTGGGCTAAGGTGCAGTACTTC.

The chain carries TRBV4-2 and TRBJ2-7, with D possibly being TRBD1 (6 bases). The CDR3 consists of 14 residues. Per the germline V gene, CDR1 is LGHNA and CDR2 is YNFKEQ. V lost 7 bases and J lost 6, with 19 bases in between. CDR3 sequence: CASTIGQGNGEQYF. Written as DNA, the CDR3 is TGTGCCAGCACCATAGGGCAGGGGAATGGCGAGCAGTACTTC.

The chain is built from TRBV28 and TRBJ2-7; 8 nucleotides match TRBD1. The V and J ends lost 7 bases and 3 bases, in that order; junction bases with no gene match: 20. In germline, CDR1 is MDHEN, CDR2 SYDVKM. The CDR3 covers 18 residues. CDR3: CASKRGGDRNYLLYEQYF. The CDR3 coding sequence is TGTGCCAGCAAGAGGGGTGGGGACAGGAACTATCTCCTCTACGAGCAGTACTTC. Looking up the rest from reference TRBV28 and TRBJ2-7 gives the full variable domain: DVKVTQSSRYLVKRTGEKVFLECVQDMDHENMFWYRQDPGLGLRLIYFSYDVKMKEKGDIPEGYSVSREKKERFSLILESASTNQTSMYLCASKRGGDRNYLLYEQYFGPGTRLTVT.

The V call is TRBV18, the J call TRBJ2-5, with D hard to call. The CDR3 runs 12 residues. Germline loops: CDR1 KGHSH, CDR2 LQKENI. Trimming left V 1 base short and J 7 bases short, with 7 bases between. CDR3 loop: CASSPRSGTQYF. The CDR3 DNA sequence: TGTGCCAGCTCACCACGATCGGGGACCCAGTACTTC.

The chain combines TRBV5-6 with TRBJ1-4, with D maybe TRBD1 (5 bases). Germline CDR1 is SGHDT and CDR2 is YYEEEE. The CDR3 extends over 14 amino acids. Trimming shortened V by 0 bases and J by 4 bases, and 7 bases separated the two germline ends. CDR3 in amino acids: CASSLGQLNEKLFF. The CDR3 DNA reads TGTGCCAGCAGCTTGGGACAGCTTAATGAAAAACTGTTTTTT.

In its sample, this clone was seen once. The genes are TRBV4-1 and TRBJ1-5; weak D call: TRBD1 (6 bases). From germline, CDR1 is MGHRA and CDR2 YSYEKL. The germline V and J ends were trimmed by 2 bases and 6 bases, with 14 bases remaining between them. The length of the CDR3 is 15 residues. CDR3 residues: CASSQNRVSGQPQHF. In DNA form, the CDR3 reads TGCGCCAGCAGCCAAAACAGGGTGAGTGGTCAGCCCCAGCATTTT.